This T cell receptor (beta chain) was recovered during a study of shared clonotypes between healthy human individuals. The data were produced by immunoSEQ multiplex PCR, yet TCRdb's version contains in-frame clones alone and is incomplete. The data hold 800,000 to 1,200,000 clones, with approximately 80% observed a single time. In germline, CDR1 is MDHEN, CDR2 SYDVKM. Between the trimmed V and J ends, which lost 1 base and 1 base, there was a span of 10 bases. The CDR3 is made up of 15 amino acids. The sequenced sample consisted of memory CD4+ T cells from PBMCs. Subset indicated: CD45RA-negative fraction. This chain links TRBV28 with TRBJ1-1; tentative D call: TRBD1 (5 bases). This TCR came from a man younger than 35 in good health. Some clones in this sample may be carry-over from other donors' samples. Here the CDR3 DNA reads TGTGCCAGCAGTTTATTTGGGACTGGGAACACTGAAGCTTTCTTT. The encoded protein is CASSLFGTGNTEAFF.